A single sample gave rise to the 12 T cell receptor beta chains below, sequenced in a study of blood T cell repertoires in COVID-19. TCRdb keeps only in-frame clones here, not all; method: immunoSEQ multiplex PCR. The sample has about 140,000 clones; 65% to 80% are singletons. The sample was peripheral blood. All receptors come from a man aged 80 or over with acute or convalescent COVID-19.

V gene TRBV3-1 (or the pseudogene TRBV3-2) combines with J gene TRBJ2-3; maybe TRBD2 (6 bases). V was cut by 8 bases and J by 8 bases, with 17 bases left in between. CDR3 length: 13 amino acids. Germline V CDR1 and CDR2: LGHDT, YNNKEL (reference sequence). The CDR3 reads CASRDSTIGTQYF. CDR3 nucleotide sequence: TGTGCCAGCCGGGACTCCACAATTGGTACGCAGTATTTT.

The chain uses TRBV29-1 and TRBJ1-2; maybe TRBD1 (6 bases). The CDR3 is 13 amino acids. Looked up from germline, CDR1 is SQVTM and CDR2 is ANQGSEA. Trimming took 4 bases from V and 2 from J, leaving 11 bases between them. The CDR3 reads CSVVVQGNYGYTF. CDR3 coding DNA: TGCAGCGTTGTTGTCCAGGGGAACTATGGCTACACCTTC. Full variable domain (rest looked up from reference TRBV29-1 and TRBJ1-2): SAVISQKPSRDICQRGTSLTIQCQVDSQVTMMFWYRQQPGQSLTLIATANQGSEATYESGFVIDKFPISRPNLTFSTLTVSNMSPEDSSIYLCSVVVQGNYGYTFGSGTRLTVV.

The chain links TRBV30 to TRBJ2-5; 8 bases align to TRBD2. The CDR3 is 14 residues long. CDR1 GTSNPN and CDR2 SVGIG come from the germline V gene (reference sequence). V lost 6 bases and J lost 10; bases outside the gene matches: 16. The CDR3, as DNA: TGTGCCTGCCGGGAGGGCAGGACCAAGATGGACCAGTACTTC. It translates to CACREGRTKMDQYF.

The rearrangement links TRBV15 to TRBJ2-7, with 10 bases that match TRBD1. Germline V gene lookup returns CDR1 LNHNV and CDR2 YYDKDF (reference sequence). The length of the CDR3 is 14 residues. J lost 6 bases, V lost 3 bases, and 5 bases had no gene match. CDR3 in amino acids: CATSSWGQGSEQYF. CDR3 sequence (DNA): TGTGCCACCAGCAGTTGGGGACAGGGGAGCGAGCAGTACTTC.

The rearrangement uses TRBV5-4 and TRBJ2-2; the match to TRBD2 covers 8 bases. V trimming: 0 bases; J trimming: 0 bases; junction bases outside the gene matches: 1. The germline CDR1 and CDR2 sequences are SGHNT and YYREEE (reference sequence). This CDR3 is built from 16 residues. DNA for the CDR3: TGTGCCAGCAGCTTGGGGCGGGGGGCGAACACCGGGGAGCTGTTTTTT. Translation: CASSLGRGANTGELFF.

The CDR3 bases are TGCGCCAGCAGAAGCGGGACAACTCAAGAGACCCAGTACTTC. This encodes CASRSGTTQETQYF. V gene TRBV5-1 combines with J gene TRBJ2-5; D might be TRBD2 (7 bases). The germline CDR1 and CDR2 sequences are SGHRS and YFSETQ. There are 14 residues in the CDR3. The ends were cut back, 5 bases at V and 2 bases at J, with 13 bases in the middle.

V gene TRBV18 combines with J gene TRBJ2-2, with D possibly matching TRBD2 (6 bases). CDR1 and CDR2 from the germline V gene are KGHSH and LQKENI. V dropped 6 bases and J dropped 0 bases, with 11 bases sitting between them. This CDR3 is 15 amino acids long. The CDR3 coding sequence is TGTGCCAGCTCTCCAACGGGGGCGAACACCGGGGAGCTGTTTTTT. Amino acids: CASSPTGANTGELFF.

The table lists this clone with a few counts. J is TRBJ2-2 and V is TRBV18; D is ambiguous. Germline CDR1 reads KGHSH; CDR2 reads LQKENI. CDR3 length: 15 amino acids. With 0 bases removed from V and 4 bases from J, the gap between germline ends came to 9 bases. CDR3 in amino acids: CASSPPQQLTGELFF. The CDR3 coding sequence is TGTGCCAGCTCACCACCGCAACAGCTCACCGGGGAGCTGTTTTTT.

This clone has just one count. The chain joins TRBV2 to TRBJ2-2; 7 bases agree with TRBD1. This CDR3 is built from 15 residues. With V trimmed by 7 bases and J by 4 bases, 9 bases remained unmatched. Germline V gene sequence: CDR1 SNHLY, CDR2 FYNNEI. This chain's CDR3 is CASKVTGVGTGELFF. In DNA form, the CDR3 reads TGTGCCAGCAAAGTTACAGGGGTCGGCACCGGGGAGCTGTTTTTT.

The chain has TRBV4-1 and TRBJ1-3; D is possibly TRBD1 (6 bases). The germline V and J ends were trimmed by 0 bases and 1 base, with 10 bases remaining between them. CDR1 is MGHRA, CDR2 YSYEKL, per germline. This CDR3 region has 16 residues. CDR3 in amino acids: CASSQETGNSGNTIYF. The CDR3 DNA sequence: TGCGCCAGCAGCCAAGAAACAGGGAATTCTGGAAACACCATATATTTT.

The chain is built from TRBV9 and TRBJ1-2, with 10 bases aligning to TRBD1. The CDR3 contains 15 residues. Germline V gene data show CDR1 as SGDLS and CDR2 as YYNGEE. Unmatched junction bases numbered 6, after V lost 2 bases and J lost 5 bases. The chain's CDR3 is CASSVGTGDRYGYTF. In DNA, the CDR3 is TGTGCCAGCAGCGTCGGGACAGGGGACAGGTATGGCTACACCTTC. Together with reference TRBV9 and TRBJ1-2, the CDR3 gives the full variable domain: DSGVTQTPKHLITATGQRVTLRCSPRSGDLSVYWYQQSLDQGLQFLIQYYNGEERAKGNILERFSAQQFPDLHSELNLSSLELGDSALYFCASSVGTGDRYGYTFGSGTRLTVV.

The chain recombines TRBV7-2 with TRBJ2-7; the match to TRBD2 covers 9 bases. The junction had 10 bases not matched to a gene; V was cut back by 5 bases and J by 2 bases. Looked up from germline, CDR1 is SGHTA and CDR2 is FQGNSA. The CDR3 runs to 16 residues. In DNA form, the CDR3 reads TGTGCCAGCAGCCTAAGTCAGGGCGGGGGGGCCTACGAGCAGTACTTC. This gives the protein CASSLSQGGGAYEQYF.